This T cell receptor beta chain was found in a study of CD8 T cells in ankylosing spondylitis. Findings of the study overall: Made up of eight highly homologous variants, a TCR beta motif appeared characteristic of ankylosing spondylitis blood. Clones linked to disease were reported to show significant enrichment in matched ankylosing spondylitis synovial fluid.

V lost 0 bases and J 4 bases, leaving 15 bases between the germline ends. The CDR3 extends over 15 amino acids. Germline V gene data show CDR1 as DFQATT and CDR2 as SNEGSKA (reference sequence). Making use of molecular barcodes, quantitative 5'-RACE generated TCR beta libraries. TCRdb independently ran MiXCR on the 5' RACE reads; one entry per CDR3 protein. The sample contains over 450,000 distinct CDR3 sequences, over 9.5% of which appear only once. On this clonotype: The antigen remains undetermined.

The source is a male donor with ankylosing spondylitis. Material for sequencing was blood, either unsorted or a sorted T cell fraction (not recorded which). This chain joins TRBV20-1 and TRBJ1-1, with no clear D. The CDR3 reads CSARDLRRPGTEAFF. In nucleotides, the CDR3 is TGCAGTGCTAGAGATCTTCGCAGGCCAGGCACTGAAGCTTTCTTT.